This T cell receptor (beta chain) was sequenced during a study of shared clonotypes between healthy human individuals. Background on the study: Donor ages ranged 18 to 49 years: a couple of women, a few men.

V dropped 1 base and J dropped 0 bases, with 10 bases sitting between them. Germline assignment: CDR1 SGDLS and CDR2 YYNGEE. The CDR3 covers 15 residues. Naive CD8 cells were CD45RO-negative, positively selected for CCR7, excluding terminally differentiated effector memory CD45RA+ cells. None of the donors, who were healthy HIV-negative adults, had recently had acute infections or vaccinations. Regarding this clone: The antigen is undetermined.

The study ran the assay at deep level. This table comes from immunoSEQ multiplex PCR, and its TCRdb copy is limited to in-frame clones, with some not included. The sample has hundreds of thousands of clones, about 96% seen once. Study conclusions and caveats: The study sampled only blood, and tissue repertoires likely differ.

The sample taken for sequencing was naive CD8+ T cells sorted from blood. This clonotype was sampled from a woman in her 30s in good health. J is TRBJ1-1 and V is TRBV9; no reliable D call. CDR3 sequence: CASSVKADMNTEAFF. The CDR3 DNA sequence: TGTGCCAGCAGCGTAAAGGCAGATATGAACACTGAAGCTTTCTTT.